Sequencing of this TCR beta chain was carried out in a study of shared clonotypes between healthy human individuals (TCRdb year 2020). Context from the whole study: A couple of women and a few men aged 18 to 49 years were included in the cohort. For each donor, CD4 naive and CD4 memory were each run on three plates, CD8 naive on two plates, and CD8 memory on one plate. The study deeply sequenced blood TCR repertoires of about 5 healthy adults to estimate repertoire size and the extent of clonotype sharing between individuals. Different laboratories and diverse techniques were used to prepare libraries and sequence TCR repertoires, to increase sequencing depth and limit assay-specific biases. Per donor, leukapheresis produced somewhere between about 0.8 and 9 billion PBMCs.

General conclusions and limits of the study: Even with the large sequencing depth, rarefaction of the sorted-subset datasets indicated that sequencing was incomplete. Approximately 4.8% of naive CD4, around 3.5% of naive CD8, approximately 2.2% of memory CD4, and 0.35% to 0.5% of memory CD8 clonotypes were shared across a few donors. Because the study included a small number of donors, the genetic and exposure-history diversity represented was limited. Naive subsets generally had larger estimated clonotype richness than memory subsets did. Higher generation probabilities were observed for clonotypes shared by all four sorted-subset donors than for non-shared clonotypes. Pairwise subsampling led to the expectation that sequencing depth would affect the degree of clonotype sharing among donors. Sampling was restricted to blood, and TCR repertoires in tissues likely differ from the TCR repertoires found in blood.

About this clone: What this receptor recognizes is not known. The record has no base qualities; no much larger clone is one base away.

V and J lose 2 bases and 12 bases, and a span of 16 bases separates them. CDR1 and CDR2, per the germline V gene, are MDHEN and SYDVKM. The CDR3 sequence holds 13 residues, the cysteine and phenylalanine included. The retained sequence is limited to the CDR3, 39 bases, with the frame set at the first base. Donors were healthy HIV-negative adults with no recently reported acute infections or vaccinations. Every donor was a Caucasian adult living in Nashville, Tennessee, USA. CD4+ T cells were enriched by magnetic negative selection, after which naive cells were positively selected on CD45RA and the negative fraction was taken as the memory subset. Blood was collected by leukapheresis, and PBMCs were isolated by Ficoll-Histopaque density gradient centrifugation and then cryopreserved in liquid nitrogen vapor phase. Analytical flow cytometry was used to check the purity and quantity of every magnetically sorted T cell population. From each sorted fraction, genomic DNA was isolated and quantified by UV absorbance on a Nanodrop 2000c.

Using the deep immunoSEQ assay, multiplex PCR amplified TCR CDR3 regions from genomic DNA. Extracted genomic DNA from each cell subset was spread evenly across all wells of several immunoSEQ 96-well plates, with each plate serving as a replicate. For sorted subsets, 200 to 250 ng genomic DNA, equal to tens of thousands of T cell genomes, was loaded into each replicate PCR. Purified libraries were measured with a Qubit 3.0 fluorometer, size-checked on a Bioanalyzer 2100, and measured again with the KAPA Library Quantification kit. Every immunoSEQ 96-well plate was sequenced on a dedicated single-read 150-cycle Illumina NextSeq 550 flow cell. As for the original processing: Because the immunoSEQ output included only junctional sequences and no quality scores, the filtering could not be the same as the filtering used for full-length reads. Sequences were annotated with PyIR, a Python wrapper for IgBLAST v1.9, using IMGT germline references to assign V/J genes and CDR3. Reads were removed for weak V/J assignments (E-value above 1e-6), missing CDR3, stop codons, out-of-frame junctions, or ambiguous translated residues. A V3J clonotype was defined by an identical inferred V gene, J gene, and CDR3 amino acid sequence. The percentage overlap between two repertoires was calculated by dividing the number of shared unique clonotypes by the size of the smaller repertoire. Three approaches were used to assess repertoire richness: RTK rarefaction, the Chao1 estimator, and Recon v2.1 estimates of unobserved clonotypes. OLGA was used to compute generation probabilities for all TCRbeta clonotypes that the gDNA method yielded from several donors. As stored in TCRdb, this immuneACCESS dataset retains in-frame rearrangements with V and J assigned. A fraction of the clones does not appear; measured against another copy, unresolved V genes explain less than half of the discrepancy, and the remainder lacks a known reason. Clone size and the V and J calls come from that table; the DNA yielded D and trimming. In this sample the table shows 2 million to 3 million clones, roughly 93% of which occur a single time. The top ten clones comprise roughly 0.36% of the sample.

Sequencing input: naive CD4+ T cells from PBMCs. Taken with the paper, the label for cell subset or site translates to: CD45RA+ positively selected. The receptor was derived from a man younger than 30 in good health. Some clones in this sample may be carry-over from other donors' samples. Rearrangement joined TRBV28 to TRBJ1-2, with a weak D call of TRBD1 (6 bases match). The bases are TGTGCCAGCAGTTTAGGTATAGGGGGATGGGACACCTTC. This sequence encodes CASSLGIGGWDTF.